One sample yielded the 20 T cell receptor beta chains listed below, sequenced in a study of post-analysis software for immune sequencing data. Study-level findings and limits: Included in a set of 5 or 6 TRBV segments more frequent in patients than controls were TRBV5-6, TRBV5-1 and TRBV20-1.

cDNA libraries of TCR beta carried unique molecular identifiers. MiXCR, applied by TCRdb to the PCR reads, yields one record per CDR3 protein. In the table there are 650,000 to 850,000 distinct CDR3 sequences, about 45% of which are singletons. Antigens for these TCRs are unknown. Input material: blood. The receptors come from a girl aged 5-17 years with multiple sclerosis.

This chain joins TRBV6-2 or TRBV6-3 and TRBJ1-1; no reliable D call. The CDR3 is 15 residues long. V was clipped by 6 bases and J by 1 base, with 15 bases between them. Germline V gene sequence: CDR1 MNHEY, CDR2 SVGEGT. The CDR3 region has the DNA TGTGCCAGCAGCAGAGACTCTCTGGGGAACACTGAAGCTTTCTTT. It encodes CASSRDSLGNTEAFF.

This chain links TRBV7-6 with TRBJ2-3; 9 positions match TRBD2. J gave up 3 bases and V 4 bases, and 11 bases lay outside the gene matches. This CDR3 is built from 17 residues. The germline gives CDR1 SGHVS, CDR2 FNYEAQ. The DNA for the CDR3 is TGTGCCAGCAGCTACTTTAACGGGCTAGCGGGAACAGATACGCAGTATTTT. Its protein is CASSYFNGLAGTDTQYF.

The V gene is TRBV14, the J gene TRBJ2-3, with TRBD1 as a possible D gene (5 bases). V gave up 7 bases and J gave up 1 base, with 9 bases separating them. CDR3 length: 13 residues. Germline lookup yields CDR1 SGHDN and CDR2 FVKESK. The CDR3 sequence: CASTLTGTDTQYF. The CDR3 nucleotides read TGTGCCAGCACTTTGACAGGCACAGATACGCAGTATTTT.

The rearrangement uses TRBV20-1 and TRBJ2-1, with a weak D call TRBD2 (6 bases). Germline V lookup: CDR1 DFQATT, CDR2 SNEGSKA (reference sequence). V lost 8 bases to trimming and J lost 7 bases, with 18 bases between them. This CDR3 is built from 13 residues. The CDR3 DNA sequence: TGCAGTAGCCACGGGACTTTGATGAATGAGCAGTTCTTC. Its protein is CSSHGTLMNEQFF.

The chain recombines TRBV20-1 with TRBJ1-2, with TRBD1 as a possible D gene (6 bases). The germline V and J ends were trimmed by 5 bases and 1 base, with 17 bases remaining between them. The CDR3 loop spans 15 amino acids. Germline V gene lookup returns CDR1 DFQATT and CDR2 SNEGSKA (reference sequence). As DNA, the CDR3 is TGCAGTGCTGCCGAGGGGGGGCGAGGTAACTATGGCTACACCTTC. This encodes CSAAEGGRGNYGYTF.

The V and J genes are TRBV6-2 or TRBV6-3 and TRBJ2-4, with 12 bases fitting TRBD1. The better agreement between TRBJ2-7 and the DNA end casts doubt on the J call. The CDR3 runs 19 residues. Germline V gene lookup returns CDR1 MNHEY and CDR2 SVGEGT. CDR3 DNA: TGTGCCAGCAGTTACACGGGACAGGGGGCTAGTAGATCTCTGTACGAGCAGTACTTC. This translates into CASSYTGQGASRSLYEQYF.

This clonotype appeared a few times. This chain links TRBV29-1 with TRBJ1-1, with 8 bases aligning to TRBD1. After removal of 4 bases from V and 4 bases from J, the junction contained 20 bases not matched to a gene. The CDR3 consists of 18 residues. Germline CDR1 and CDR2: SQVTM and ANQGSEA. CDR3 sequence (DNA): TGCAGCGTTGCGCTACAAACAGGGGGGATTTTAGGGAGCACTGAAGCTTTCTTT. Protein: CSVALQTGGILGSTEAFF.

The V and J genes are TRBV25-1 and TRBJ2-5; D is uncertain. The end of the DNA aligns better with TRBJ2-7, so the J call may be wrong. The CDR3 runs 11 residues. From germline, CDR1 is MGHDK and CDR2 SYGVNS. DNA of the CDR3: TGTGCCAGCAGTGAATCTCACGAGCAGTACTTC. It codes for CASSESHEQYF.

This clonotype was counted between two and nine times. The chain links TRBV28 to TRBJ2-4; TRBD1 agrees at 8 bases. CDR1 MDHEN and CDR2 SYDVKM come from the germline V gene. This CDR3 is 16 amino acids long. J was trimmed by 7 bases and V by 5 bases; bases with no gene match: 13. As DNA, the CDR3 is TGTGCCAGCAGTAACGACAGGGGCCCTAGGGGGAACATTCAGTACTTC. Translated: CASSNDRGPRGNIQYF.

The chain uses TRBV11-2 and TRBJ2-7; D is unclear. CDR1 is SGHAT and CDR2 is FQNNGV in the germline V gene. The CDR3 loop spans 13 amino acids. Trimming pared 5 bases from V and 0 bases from J, leaving 8 bases between. CDR3 amino acids: CASSVATSYEQYF. The CDR3 DNA sequence: TGTGCCAGCAGCGTCGCTACCTCCTACGAGCAGTACTTC.

The sample holds a few counts of this clonotype. The rearrangement links TRBV20-1 to TRBJ1-2, with 8 nucleotides matching TRBD1. J gave up 6 bases and V 6 bases, and 12 bases lay outside the gene matches. The CDR3 runs to 14 residues. Looked up from germline, CDR1 is DFQATT and CDR2 is SNEGSKA (reference sequence). CDR3 residues: CSARLPTGDHGYTF. The CDR3 nucleotides read TGCAGTGCCCGGCTACCGACAGGGGATCATGGCTACACCTTC.

This clonotype occurred once. Here the CDR3 DNA reads TGCGCCAGCAGCCCCCGTTCAGGGAGCATCGGGGAGACCCAGTACTTC. It specifies CASSPRSGSIGETQYF. This sequence joins TRBV5-1 and TRBJ2-5, with D perhaps assigned TRBD1 or TRBD2 (5 bases each). The length of the CDR3 is 16 residues. V was cut by 4 bases and J by 5 bases, with 21 bases left in between. Germline V gives CDR1 SGHRS, CDR2 YFSETQ. The full variable domain, with the rest looked up from reference TRBV5-1 and TRBJ2-5, is KAGVTQTPRYLIKTRGQQVTLSCSPISGHRSVSWYQQTPGQGLQFLFEYFSETQRNKGNFPGRFSGRQFSNSRSEMNVSTLELGDSALYLCASSPRSGSIGETQYFGPGTRLLVL.

The J gene is TRBJ2-5, the V gene TRBV12-3 or TRBV12-4; possibly TRBD1 for D (6 bases). The CDR3 is made up of 14 amino acids. Trimming removed 2 bases at V and 12 bases at J, with 19 bases between. CDR3 residues: CASSLRRTGFRKYF. For the CDR3, the DNA is TGTGCCAGCAGTTTAAGGCGCACAGGGTTCCGAAAGTACTTC.

The J gene is TRBJ2-1, the V gene TRBV29-1; 10 bases match TRBD2. The CDR3 contains 12 residues. Germline V lookup: CDR1 SQVTM, CDR2 ANQGSEA. The V and J ends lost 7 bases and 9 bases, in that order; junction bases with no gene match: 6. The CDR3 DNA reads TGCAGCGCAGCGGGAGGGCCCGGTGAGCAGTTCTTC. Amino acids: CSAAGGPGEQFF.

The chain carries TRBV5-1 and TRBJ2-1, with D possibly TRBD1 on 6 matching bases. There are 15 residues in the CDR3. Trimming shortened V by 2 bases and J by 0 bases, and 9 bases separated the two germline ends. From germline, CDR1 is SGHRS and CDR2 YFSETQ. CDR3 in amino acids: CASSFVGASYNEQFF. The CDR3 DNA follows: TGCGCCAGCAGCTTTGTGGGGGCCTCCTACAATGAGCAGTTCTTC.

This clonotype was recorded a few times. The rearrangement joins TRBV9 to TRBJ2-2; TRBD2 aligns across 10 bases. Unmatched junction bases numbered 9, after V lost 4 bases and J lost 6 bases. The CDR3 is made up of 16 amino acids. The germline CDR1 and CDR2 sequences are SGDLS and YYNGEE. In DNA, the CDR3 is TGTGCCAGCAGCCCCCAAGGGCTAGCGGGAGCCGGGGAGCTGTTTTTT. This translates into CASSPQGLAGAGELFF.

As DNA, the CDR3 is TGTGCCAGCAGCTTAGGATTCCTGGCGGGAGGTGAGCAGTACTTC. This gives the protein CASSLGFLAGGEQYF. The rearrangement links TRBV7-2 to TRBJ2-7; 8 bases map to TRBD2. V dropped 1 base and J dropped 7; count of bases not matched to a gene: 9. CDR3 length: 15 residues. Germline CDR1 and CDR2: SGHTA and FQGNSA.

There are a few counts of this clonotype. This sequence joins TRBV21-1 and TRBJ1-1; the tabulated D call, TRBD1, remains unverified against the DNA. TRBV21-1 is listed as a pseudogene. This CDR3 spans 13 amino acids. CDR3 loop: CASRRQGGTEAFF. In DNA form, the CDR3 reads TGTGCCAGCCGCCGACAGGGGGGAACTGAAGCTTTCTTT.

The chain carries TRBV5-1 and TRBJ2-7, with TRBD2 matching over 8 bases. CDR1 and CDR2 (germline): SGHRS, YFSETQ. The CDR3 spans 15 residues. Germline trimming cut 2 bases from V and 5 bases from J; bases unmatched to any gene: 9. This CDR3 reads CASSFYDGRVDEQYF. CDR3 nucleotides: TGCGCCAGCAGCTTTTATGACGGGAGGGTCGACGAGCAGTACTTC.

This clonotype was recorded a few times. The chain recombines TRBV27 with TRBJ1-4; D perhaps matches TRBD1 (5 bases). This CDR3 has 16 amino acids. Trimming stripped 1 base from V and 0 bases from J, with 9 bases between. Germline V gene lookup returns CDR1 MNHEY and CDR2 SMNVEV (reference sequence). CDR3 sequence (DNA): TGTGCCAGCAGTTTATGGGGGGGGGCAACTAATGAAAAACTGTTTTTT. Amino acid sequence: CASSLWGGATNEKLFF.